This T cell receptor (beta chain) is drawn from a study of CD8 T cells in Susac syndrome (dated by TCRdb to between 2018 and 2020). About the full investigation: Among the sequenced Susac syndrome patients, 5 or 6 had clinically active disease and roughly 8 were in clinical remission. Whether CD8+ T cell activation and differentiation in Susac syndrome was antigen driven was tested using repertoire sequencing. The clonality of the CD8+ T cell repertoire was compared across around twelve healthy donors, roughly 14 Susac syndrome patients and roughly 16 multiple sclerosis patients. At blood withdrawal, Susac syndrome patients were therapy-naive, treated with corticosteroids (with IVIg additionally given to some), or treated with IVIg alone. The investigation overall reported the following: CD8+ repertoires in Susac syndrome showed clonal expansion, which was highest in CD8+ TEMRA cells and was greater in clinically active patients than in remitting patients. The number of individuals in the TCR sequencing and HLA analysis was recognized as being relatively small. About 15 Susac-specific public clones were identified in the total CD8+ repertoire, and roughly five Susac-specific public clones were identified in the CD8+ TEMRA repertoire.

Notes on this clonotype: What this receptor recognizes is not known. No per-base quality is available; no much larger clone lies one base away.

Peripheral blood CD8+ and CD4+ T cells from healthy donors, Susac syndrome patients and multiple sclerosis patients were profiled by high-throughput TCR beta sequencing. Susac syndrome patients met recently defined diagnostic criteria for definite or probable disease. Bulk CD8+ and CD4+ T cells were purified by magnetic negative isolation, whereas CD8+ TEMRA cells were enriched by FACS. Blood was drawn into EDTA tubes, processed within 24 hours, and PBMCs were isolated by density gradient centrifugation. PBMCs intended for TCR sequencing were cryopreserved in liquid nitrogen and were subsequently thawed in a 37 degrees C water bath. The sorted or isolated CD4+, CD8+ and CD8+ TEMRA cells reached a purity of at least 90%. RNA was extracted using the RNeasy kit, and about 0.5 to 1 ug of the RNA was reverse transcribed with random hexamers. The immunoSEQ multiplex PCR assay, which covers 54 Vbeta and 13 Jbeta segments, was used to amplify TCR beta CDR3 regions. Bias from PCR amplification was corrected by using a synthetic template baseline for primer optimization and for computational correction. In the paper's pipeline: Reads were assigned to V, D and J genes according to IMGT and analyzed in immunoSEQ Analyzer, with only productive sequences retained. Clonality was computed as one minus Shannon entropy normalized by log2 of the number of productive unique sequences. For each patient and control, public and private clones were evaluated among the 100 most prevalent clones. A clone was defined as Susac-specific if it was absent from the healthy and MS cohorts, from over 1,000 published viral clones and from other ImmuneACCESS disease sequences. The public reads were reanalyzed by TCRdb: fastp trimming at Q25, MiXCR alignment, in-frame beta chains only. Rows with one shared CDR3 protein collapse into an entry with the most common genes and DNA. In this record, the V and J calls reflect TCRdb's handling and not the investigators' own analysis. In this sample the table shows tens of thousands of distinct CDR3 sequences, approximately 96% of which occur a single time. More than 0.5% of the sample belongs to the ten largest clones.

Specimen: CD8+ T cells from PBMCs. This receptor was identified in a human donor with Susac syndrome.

The CDR3 here reads CASSFSLAGATNEKLFF. The DNA sequence follows: TGTGCCAGCAGTTTTAGCCTCGCAGGGGCAACTAATGAAAAACTGTTTTTT. The chain is assembled from TRBV7-2 and TRBJ1-4, with TRBD1 tentatively as D gene (6 bases match). V loses 6 bases of germline sequence and J loses 0 bases, and the interval between the two ends is 17 bases. The germline V gene supplies CDR1 SGHTA and CDR2 FQGNSA. From the cysteine up to the phenylalanine, the CDR3 has a length of 17 residues. Kept here is only the CDR3 DNA, which spans 51 bases and is read in frame from base 1.